This T cell receptor (beta chain) was obtained from a study of control samples from healthy donors and cancer patients. Trimming cost V 0 bases and J 0 bases; bases outside gene matches: 5. The CDR3 length is 18 residues. In germline, CDR1 is SGHRS, CDR2 YFSETQ. Sequencing used immunoSEQ multiplex PCR; TCRdb keeps in-frame clones, though not all of them. The table has 70,000 or so clones, about four fifths seen once. The genes are TRBV5-1 and TRBJ2-3, with 12 bases aligning to TRBD2. Input material: blood. The TCR was taken from a man in his forties or fifties in good health. CDR3 DNA sequence: TGCGCCAGCAGCTTGGAACTAGCGGGGGGATTTAGCACAGATACGCAGTATTTT. It is translated as CASSLELAGGFSTDTQYF.